This T cell receptor (beta chain) was profiled in a study of blood T cells in healthy people across ages. Using a J-beta primer mix together with a sample-barcoded 5' primer, a second PCR was run for roughly 7 to 11 cycles. From each sample, at least 2.5 million paired-end reads containing CDR3 were obtained. TCRdb re-called the 5' RACE reads with MiXCR, one entry per CDR3 protein. The sample lists about 900,000 distinct CDR3 sequences, about 48% occurring once. There are a few counts of this clonotype. The sample consisted of blood. This sequence originates from a man aged 25-45 years in good health.

CDR3: CASSLSGTAYNEQFF. The CDR3 DNA reads as TGCGCCAGCAGCTTGTCCGGGACAGCCTACAATGAGCAGTTCTTC. This rearrangement joins TRBV5-1 to TRBJ2-1; 7 bases are a match to TRBD1. This CDR3 has 15 amino acids. In germline, CDR1 is SGHRS, CDR2 YFSETQ. With 1 base clipped from V and 2 bases from J, the junction kept 3 bases outside the gene matches.